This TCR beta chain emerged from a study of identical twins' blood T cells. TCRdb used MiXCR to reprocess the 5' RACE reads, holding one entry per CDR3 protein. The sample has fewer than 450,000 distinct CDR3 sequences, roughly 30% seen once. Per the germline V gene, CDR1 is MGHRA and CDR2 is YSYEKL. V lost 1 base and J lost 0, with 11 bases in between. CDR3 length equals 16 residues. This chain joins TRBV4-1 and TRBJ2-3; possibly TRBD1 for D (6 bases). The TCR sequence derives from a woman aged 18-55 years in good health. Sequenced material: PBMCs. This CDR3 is CASSQGDISSTDTQYF. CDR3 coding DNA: TGCGCCAGCAGCCAAGGGGACATTTCTAGCACAGATACGCAGTATTTT.